The 15 T cell receptor beta chains in this list originate from one sample, sequenced in a study of T-cell reconstitution after alpha-beta-depleted transplantation in children. A TCRbeta library incorporating unique molecular identifiers was prepared. TCRdb re-called the PCR reads with MiXCR, one entry per CDR3 protein. The sample has about 500,000 distinct CDR3 sequences, approximately 32% seen once. The sample in question was PBMCs from the stem cell graft donor, obtained from the stem cell graft. The receptors originated from a human donor who donated a stem cell graft to a child with aplastic anemia.

This clonotype was counted a few times. The V call is TRBV11-2, the J call TRBJ2-1; TRBD1 agrees at 9 bases. Unmatched junction bases numbered 9, after V lost 2 bases and J lost 10 bases. Germline CDR1 is SGHAT and CDR2 is FQNNGV. CDR3 length: 15 amino acids. CDR3 sequence: CASSLTNNRGLEQFF. CDR3 nucleotides: TGTGCCAGCAGCTTAACAAACAACAGGGGGCTCGAGCAGTTCTTC.

This clonotype has only a few counts. This chain links TRBV20-1 with TRBJ1-5, with 7 bases matching TRBD1. Germline values: CDR1 DFQATT, CDR2 SNEGSKA (reference sequence). The CDR3 loop spans 16 amino acids. After removal of 1 base from V and 0 bases from J, the junction contained 6 bases not matched to a gene. The CDR3, as DNA: TGCAGTGCTAGAGTAGGCGGGACAGTTAGCAATCAGCCCCAGCATTTT. It yields the protein CSARVGGTVSNQPQHF.

This clonotype was observed once. The chain joins TRBV7-6 to TRBJ1-1; D might be TRBD1 (6 bases). This CDR3 region has 17 residues. Per the germline V gene, CDR1 is SGHVS and CDR2 is FNYEAQ. The ends were cut back, 2 bases at V and 7 bases at J, with 23 bases in the middle. Here the CDR3 DNA reads TGTGCCAGCAGCTTACACAGTCCGCGGGGGGCGCCCGGTGAAGCTTTCTTT. Translating it yields CASSLHSPRGAPGEAFF.

The chain employs TRBV6-1 and TRBJ2-2, with D perhaps TRBD2 (6 bases). CDR3 size: 13 residues. V gave up 8 bases and J gave up 4 bases, with 11 bases separating them. The germline CDR1 and CDR2 sequences are MNHNS and SASEGT. CDR3 DNA sequence: TGTGCCAGCCGGGCGGGACTCACCGGGGAGCTGTTTTTT. It is translated as CASRAGLTGELFF.

The V gene is TRBV6-2 or TRBV6-3, the J gene TRBJ2-1, with 10 bases fitting TRBD2. Trimming cost V 5 bases and J 9 bases; bases outside gene matches: 16. Germline CDR1 and CDR2: MNHEY and SVGEGT. The CDR3 runs 17 residues. CDR3: CASSQQNLAGVSGEQFF. CDR3 DNA sequence: TGTGCCAGCAGTCAGCAAAATCTAGCGGGAGTCAGCGGTGAGCAGTTCTTC.

This clonotype occurred a few times. The CDR3 DNA reads as TGTGCCAGCAGTTACTCGGGCAGGAGGGCTACTATGACTTTC. It yields the protein CASSYSGRRATMTF. The chain joins TRBV6-2 or TRBV6-3 to TRBJ2-6, with D possibly being TRBD2 (6 bases). The germline V gene encodes CDR1 MNHEY and CDR2 SVGEGT. CDR3 length: 14 amino acids. V shed 0 bases and J shed 17 bases, with 17 bases lying between them.

This rearrangement joins TRBV29-1 to TRBJ2-1; D not resolved. Germline V gives CDR1 SQVTM, CDR2 ANQGSEA. The CDR3 covers 13 residues. V lost 6 bases to trimming and J lost 7 bases, with 16 bases between them. The CDR3 DNA follows: TGCAGCGTAGGTCCAGGAGCGCCAAATGAGCAGTTCTTC. Translating it yields CSVGPGAPNEQFF.

This clonotype has a handful of counts. The chain is built from TRBV4-3 and TRBJ2-2, with TRBD2 matching over 8 bases. The germline gives CDR1 LGHNA, CDR2 YSLEER. V was pared by 0 bases and J by 6 bases, with 6 bases of the junction left unmatched. This CDR3 region has 16 residues. CDR3 bases: TGCGCCAGCAGCCAAGATCGATCGACTAGCGCCGGGGAGCTGTTTTTT. It codes for CASSQDRSTSAGELFF.

This chain connects TRBV7-2 to TRBJ1-2, with TRBD1 matching 7 bases. Germline trimming cut 2 bases from V and 5 bases from J; bases unmatched to any gene: 5. CDR1 is SGHTA and CDR2 is FQGNSA in the germline V gene. CDR3 length equals 14 residues. The CDR3 coding sequence is TGTGCCAGCAGCTTAAACAGGGGACCGTATGGCTACACCTTC. As protein: CASSLNRGPYGYTF.

The chain combines TRBV20-1 with TRBJ2-4, with D possibly matching TRBD1 (6 bases). Germline CDR1 DFQATT, CDR2 SNEGSKA (reference sequence). Trimming left V 5 bases short and J 0 bases short, with 14 bases between. The CDR3 is 15 residues long. CDR3 sequence reads: CSAGWGHLAKNIQYF. In DNA form, the CDR3 reads TGCAGTGCTGGCTGGGGACACCTAGCCAAAAACATTCAGTACTTC.

Only a few counts were recorded for this clonotype. The V and J genes are TRBV29-1 and TRBJ2-3; D gene ambiguous. Germline V gives CDR1 SQVTM, CDR2 ANQGSEA. Between the trimmed V and J ends, which lost 1 base and 6 bases, there was a span of 17 bases. The CDR3 runs 15 residues. The CDR3 here is CSVEGVSSDDDTQYF. The CDR3, as DNA: TGCAGCGTTGAAGGCGTGTCGAGCGACGACGATACGCAGTATTTT.

This clonotype was found a few times. This rearrangement joins TRBV5-1 to TRBJ2-5; D is possibly TRBD2 (6 bases). Germline V gives CDR1 SGHRS, CDR2 YFSETQ. The CDR3 is 16 amino acids. V dropped 0 bases and J dropped 1 base, with 13 bases sitting between them. The CDR3 nucleotides are TGCGCCAGCAGCTTGGGCGGGTCGACTAGCCAAGAGACCCAGTACTTC. Translating it yields CASSLGGSTSQETQYF.

This clonotype has a handful of counts. The rearrangement joins TRBV11-2 to TRBJ2-2; 8 bases fit TRBD1. The CDR3 is made up of 15 amino acids. V trimming: 5 bases; J trimming: 6 bases; junction bases outside the gene matches: 8. Germline V gene sequence: CDR1 SGHAT, CDR2 FQNNGV. As DNA, the CDR3 is TGTGCCAGCAGCCCTACCACAGGGGGGCCCGGGGAGCTGTTTTTT. It codes for CASSPTTGGPGELFF.

In this sample, this clonotype turned up a few times. V and J are TRBV18 and TRBJ2-3; TRBD2 matches 11 bases. The CDR3 has 16 amino acids. Germline lookup yields CDR1 KGHSH and CDR2 LQKENI. The V segment lost 0 bases and the J segment 2 bases; nucleotides outside the gene matches: 1. The CDR3 is CASSPPGLAATDTQYF. The DNA of the CDR3 is TGTGCCAGCTCACCACCGGGACTAGCGGCCACAGATACGCAGTATTTT. Combining the CDR3 with reference TRBV18 and TRBJ2-3 gives the whole variable domain NAGVMQNPRHLVRRRGQEARLRCSPMKGHSHVYWYRQLPEEGLKFMVYLQKENIIDESGMPKERFSAEFPKEGPSILRIQQVVRGDSAAYFCASSPPGLAATDTQYFGPGTRLTVL.

This chain joins TRBV11-2 and TRBJ2-1; 9 positions match TRBD2. The V and J ends lost 1 base and 5 bases, in that order; junction bases with no gene match: 18. The CDR3 extends over 20 amino acids. Germline-derived CDR1 and CDR2 are SGHAT and FQNNGV. CDR3 DNA sequence: TGTGCCAGCAGCTTAGTCGTTTTTGTTGGCGGGAGGGGGTCCGACAATGAGCAGTTCTTC. Encoded protein: CASSLVVFVGGRGSDNEQFF.